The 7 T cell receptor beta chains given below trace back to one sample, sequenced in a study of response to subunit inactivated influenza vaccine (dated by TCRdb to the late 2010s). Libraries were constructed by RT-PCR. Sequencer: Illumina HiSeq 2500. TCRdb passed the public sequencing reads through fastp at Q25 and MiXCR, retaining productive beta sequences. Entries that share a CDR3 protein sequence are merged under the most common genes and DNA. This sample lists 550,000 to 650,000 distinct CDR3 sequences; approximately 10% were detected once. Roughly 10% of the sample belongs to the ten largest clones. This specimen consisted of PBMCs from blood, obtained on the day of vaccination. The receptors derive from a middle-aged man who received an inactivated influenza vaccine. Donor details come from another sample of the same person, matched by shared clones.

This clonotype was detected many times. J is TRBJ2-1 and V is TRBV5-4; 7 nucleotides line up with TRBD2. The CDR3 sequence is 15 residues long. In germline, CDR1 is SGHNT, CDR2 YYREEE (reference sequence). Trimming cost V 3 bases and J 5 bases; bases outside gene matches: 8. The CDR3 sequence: CASSSLGLPDNEQFF. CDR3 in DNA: TGTGCCAGCAGCTCATTGGGACTACCCGACAATGAGCAGTTCTTC.

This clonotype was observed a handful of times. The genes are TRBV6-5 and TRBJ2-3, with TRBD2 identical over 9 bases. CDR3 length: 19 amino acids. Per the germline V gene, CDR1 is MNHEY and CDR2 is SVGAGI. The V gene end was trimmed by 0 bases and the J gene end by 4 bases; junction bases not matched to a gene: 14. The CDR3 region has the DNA TGTGCCAGCAGTTACTCGAAGTTGTCTGGCGGGGGGGCAGCAGATACGCAGTATTTT. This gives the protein CASSYSKLSGGGAADTQYF.

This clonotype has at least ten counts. The CDR3: CASSFSSGSYQETQYF. The DNA of the CDR3 is TGTGCCAGCAGCTTCTCCAGCGGGAGTTACCAAGAGACCCAGTACTTC. V gene TRBV5-5 combines with J gene TRBJ2-5, with 8 positions matching TRBD2. Trimming removed 2 bases from V and 0 bases from J; junction bases left unmatched: 6. Germline V lookup: CDR1 SGHKS, CDR2 YYEKEE (reference sequence). This CDR3 spans 16 amino acids.

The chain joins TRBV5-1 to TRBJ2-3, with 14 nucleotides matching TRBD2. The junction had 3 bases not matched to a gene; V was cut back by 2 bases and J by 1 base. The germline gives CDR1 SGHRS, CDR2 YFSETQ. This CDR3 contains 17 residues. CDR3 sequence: CASSLGTSGSRTDTQYF. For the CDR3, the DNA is TGCGCCAGCAGCTTAGGGACTAGCGGGAGTCGCACAGATACGCAGTATTTT. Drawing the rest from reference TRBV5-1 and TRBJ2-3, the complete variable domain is KAGVTQTPRYLIKTRGQQVTLSCSPISGHRSVSWYQQTPGQGLQFLFEYFSETQRNKGNFPGRFSGRQFSNSRSEMNVSTLELGDSALYLCASSLGTSGSRTDTQYFGPGTRLTVL.

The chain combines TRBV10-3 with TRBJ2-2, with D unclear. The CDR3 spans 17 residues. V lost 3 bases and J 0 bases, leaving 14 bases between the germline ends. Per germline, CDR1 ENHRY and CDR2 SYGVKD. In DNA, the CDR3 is TGTGCCATCAGTGATTTACCGGGCCTAGCGAACACCGGGGAGCTGTTTTTT. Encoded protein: CAISDLPGLANTGELFF.

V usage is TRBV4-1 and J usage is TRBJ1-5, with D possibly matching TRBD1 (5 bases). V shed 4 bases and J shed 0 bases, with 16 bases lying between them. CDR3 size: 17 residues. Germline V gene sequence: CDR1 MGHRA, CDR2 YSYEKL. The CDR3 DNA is TGCGCCAGCAGCCGAGGGGAGAGCTCTCTTAGCAATCAGCCCCAGCATTTT. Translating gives CASSRGESSLSNQPQHF.

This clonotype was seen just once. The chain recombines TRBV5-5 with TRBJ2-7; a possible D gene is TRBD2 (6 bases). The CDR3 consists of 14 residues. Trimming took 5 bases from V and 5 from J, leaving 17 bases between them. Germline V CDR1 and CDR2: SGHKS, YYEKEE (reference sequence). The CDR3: CASSRDSRGNEQYF. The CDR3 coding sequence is TGTGCCAGCAGTCGGGACTCCCGAGGGAACGAGCAGTACTTC.